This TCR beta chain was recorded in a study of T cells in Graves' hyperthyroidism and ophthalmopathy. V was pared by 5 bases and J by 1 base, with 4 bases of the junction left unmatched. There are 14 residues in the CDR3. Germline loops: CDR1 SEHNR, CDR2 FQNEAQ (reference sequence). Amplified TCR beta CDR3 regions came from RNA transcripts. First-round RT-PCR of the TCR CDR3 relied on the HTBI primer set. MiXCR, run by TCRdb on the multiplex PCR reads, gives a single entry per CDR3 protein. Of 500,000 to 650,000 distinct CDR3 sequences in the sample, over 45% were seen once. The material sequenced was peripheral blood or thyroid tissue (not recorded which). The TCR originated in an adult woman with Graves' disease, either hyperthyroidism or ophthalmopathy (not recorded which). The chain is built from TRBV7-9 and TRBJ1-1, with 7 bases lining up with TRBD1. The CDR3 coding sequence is TGTGCCAGCAGCGAACAGGGGTCGAACACTGAAGCTTTCTTT. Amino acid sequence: CASSEQGSNTEAFF.